The 30 T cell receptor beta chains listed next were all sequenced from one sample in a study of T cell responses to AZD1222 COVID-19 vaccine. TCRdb's table, derived via immunoSEQ multiplex PCR, lists solely in-frame clones and lacks some. The sample lists tens of thousands of clones; around 87% were seen once. The sample consisted of peripheral blood, taken on day 0 of AZD1222 vaccination. The receptors come from an adult in good health.

The chain carries TRBV5-6 and TRBJ2-3; no reliable D call. Germline-derived CDR1 and CDR2 are SGHDT and YYEEEE. V lost 1 base to trimming and J lost 1 base, with 13 bases between them. The CDR3 has 16 residues. The CDR3 is CASSLRSGLGTDTQYF. In DNA form, the CDR3 reads TGTGCCAGCAGCTTGAGGTCGGGTTTGGGCACAGATACGCAGTATTTT. The full variable domain, with the rest looked up from reference TRBV5-6 and TRBJ2-3, is DAGVTQSPTHLIKTRGQQVTLRCSPKSGHDTVSWYQQALGQGPQFIFQYYEEEERQRGNFPDRFSGHQFPNYSSELNVNALLLGDSALYLCASSLRSGLGTDTQYFGPGTRLTVL.

The chain carries TRBV19 and TRBJ1-2, with TRBD1 identical over 8 bases. Germline V gene sequence: CDR1 LNHDA, CDR2 SQIVND (reference sequence). V lost 4 bases and J lost 8; bases outside the gene matches: 6. This CDR3 has 13 amino acids. CDR3 amino acids: CASSRDRIGGYTF. DNA of the CDR3: TGTGCCAGTAGTAGGGACAGGATAGGCGGCTACACCTTC.

This chain links TRBV9 with TRBJ1-6; TRBD1 agrees at 9 bases. The CDR3 is made up of 15 amino acids. The V gene's germline CDR1 is SGDLS and CDR2 YYNGEE. The ends lost 5 bases at V and 10 bases at J; junction bases unmatched: 10. CDR3 loop: CASSLSRDRVSPLHF. The CDR3 DNA reads TGTGCCAGCAGTTTGAGCCGGGACAGGGTCTCACCCCTCCACTTT.

Points on this clone: This CDR3 is also generated by other DNA sequences in the sample. V and J are TRBV19 and TRBJ1-2; D possibly corresponds to TRBD1 (5 bases). V lost 4 bases to trimming and J lost 7 bases, with 16 bases between them. The CDR3 totals 14 residues. Germline CDR1 is LNHDA and CDR2 is SQIVND (reference sequence). Here the CDR3 DNA reads TGTGCCAGTAGTACTACGGTACAGGAGGCTGGCTACACCTTC. Protein: CASSTTVQEAGYTF.

The J gene is TRBJ2-1, the V gene TRBV7-9, with 9 bases identical to TRBD1. This CDR3 is 14 amino acids long. Germline CDR1 is SEHNR and CDR2 is FQNEAQ (reference sequence). V shed 5 bases, J shed 6 bases, and the junction held 5 bases outside the gene matches. Here the CDR3 DNA reads TGTGCCAGCAGCGCGTTGGACAGGGGCAATGAGCAGTTCTTC. Protein sequence: CASSALDRGNEQFF.

J is TRBJ1-1 and V is TRBV4-3; 7 positions agree with TRBD1. Per the germline V gene, CDR1 is LGHNA and CDR2 is YSLEER. The CDR3 is 15 residues long. J was trimmed by 1 base and V by 1 base; bases with no gene match: 3. CDR3: CASSQGTGENTEAFF. Here the CDR3 DNA reads TGCGCCAGCAGCCAAGGTACAGGGGAGAACACTGAAGCTTTCTTT.

The chain joins TRBV12-3 or TRBV12-4 to TRBJ1-1; D unresolved. The V end lost 4 bases, the J end lost 11 bases, and 14 bases lay between the germline ends. This CDR3 contains 12 residues. The CDR3 spells CASSSAVGDAFF. In DNA form, the CDR3 reads TGTGCCAGCAGTTCCGCGGTGGGCGACGCTTTCTTT.

V gene TRBV9 combines with J gene TRBJ2-2; TRBD2 agrees at 10 bases. The CDR3 contains 16 residues. The trim removed 2 bases at V and 0 bases at J, leaving 1 base unmatched. The germline gives CDR1 SGDLS, CDR2 YYNGEE. DNA of the CDR3: TGTGCCAGCAGCGTCGGACTAGCGGCGAACACCGGGGAGCTGTTTTTT. Its protein product is CASSVGLAANTGELFF. Full variable domain (remainder filled in from reference TRBV9 and TRBJ2-2): DSGVTQTPKHLITATGQRVTLRCSPRSGDLSVYWYQQSLDQGLQFLIQYYNGEERAKGNILERFSAQQFPDLHSELNLSSLELGDSALYFCASSVGLAANTGELFFGEGSRLTVL.

This sequence joins TRBV29-1 and TRBJ1-2, with no clear D. V dropped 3 bases and J dropped 1 base, with 9 bases sitting between them. The CDR3 contains 13 residues. Germline-derived CDR1 and CDR2 are SQVTM and ANQGSEA. DNA of the CDR3: TGCAGCGTTGATCCGATTGTTAACTATGGCTACACCTTC. It codes for CSVDPIVNYGYTF.

V and J are TRBV12-3 or TRBV12-4 and TRBJ2-5; D remains ambiguous. This CDR3 region has 13 residues. Trimming shortened V by 3 bases and J by 0 bases, and 5 bases separated the two germline ends. CDR3 in DNA: TGTGCCAGCAGTTTGAACGACCAAGAGACCCAGTACTTC. Translated, it gives CASSLNDQETQYF.

This chain connects TRBV2 to TRBJ1-1; D may be TRBD1 (6 bases). In germline, CDR1 is SNHLY, CDR2 FYNNEI. Trimming stripped 4 bases from V and 3 bases from J, with 15 bases between. This CDR3 comprises 15 residues. The DNA of the CDR3 is TGTGCCAGCAGTGTGGAGGGGACAAGGGACACTGAAGCTTTCTTT. Amino acids: CASSVEGTRDTEAFF.

The chain joins TRBV7-9 to TRBJ1-3, with 7 bases that match TRBD1. Germline V gene data show CDR1 as SEHNR and CDR2 as FQNEAQ (reference sequence). This CDR3 is 16 amino acids long. The trim removed 4 bases at V and 0 bases at J, leaving 6 bases unmatched. The CDR3 coding sequence is TGTGCCAGCAGCTCGGGACAGCCGAACTCTGGAAACACCATATATTTT. This codes for CASSSGQPNSGNTIYF.

V usage is TRBV19 and J usage is TRBJ1-3; D gene unclear. The CDR3 is 14 residues long. The V end lost 5 bases, the J end lost 4 bases, and 12 bases lay between the germline ends. Germline-derived CDR1 and CDR2 are LNHDA and SQIVND (reference sequence). CDR3 bases: TGTGCCAGTAGTCCAGGTGGATCGGGAAACACCATATATTTT. It encodes CASSPGGSGNTIYF. Combining the CDR3 with reference TRBV19 and TRBJ1-3 gives the whole variable domain DGGITQSPKYLFRKEGQNVTLSCEQNLNHDAMYWYRQDPGQGLRLIYYSQIVNDFQKGDIAEGYSVSREKKESFPLTVTSAQKNPTAFYLCASSPGGSGNTIYFGEGSWLTVV.

The chain uses TRBV20-1 and TRBJ2-7; 9 bases map to TRBD1. The CDR3 covers 14 residues. Germline V lookup: CDR1 DFQATT, CDR2 SNEGSKA (reference sequence). J was trimmed by 2 bases and V by 3 bases; bases with no gene match: 5. The CDR3 sequence: CSASPDRGAYEQYF. The DNA of the CDR3 is TGCAGTGCTAGTCCGGACAGGGGAGCCTACGAGCAGTACTTC.

The V and J genes are TRBV9 and TRBJ2-6, with 9 nucleotides matching TRBD1. The CDR3 spans 17 residues. Per germline, CDR1 SGDLS and CDR2 YYNGEE. V gave up 3 bases and J gave up 0 bases; unmatched junction bases: 4. The CDR3 region is CASSARDRDSGANVLTF. The CDR3 nucleotides are TGTGCCAGCAGCGCCCGGGACAGGGACTCTGGGGCCAACGTCCTGACTTTC.

V is TRBV7-8 and J is TRBJ1-1; D call uncertain. The CDR3 runs to 11 residues. Trimming stripped 5 bases from V and 4 bases from J, with 5 bases between. Germline values: CDR1 SGHVS, CDR2 FQNEAQ. The CDR3 protein is CASSLLTEAFF. The CDR3 nucleotides read TGTGCCAGCAGCCTTCTCACTGAAGCTTTCTTT.

The rearrangement joins TRBV6-5 to TRBJ1-1; 7 bases match TRBD1. Germline values: CDR1 MNHEY, CDR2 SVGAGI. Unmatched junction bases numbered 7, after V lost 8 bases and J lost 1 base. The CDR3 covers 14 residues. The CDR3 loop reads CASRDRAANTEAFF. The DNA of the CDR3 is TGTGCCAGCCGAGACAGGGCGGCGAACACTGAAGCTTTCTTT.

V and J are TRBV29-1 and TRBJ1-3; TRBD1 matches 7 bases. The CDR3 length is 13 residues. In germline, CDR1 is SQVTM, CDR2 ANQGSEA. V was pared by 4 bases and J by 4 bases, with 4 bases of the junction left unmatched. This chain's CDR3 is CSVGTGAGNTIYF. The CDR3 bases are TGCAGCGTTGGAACAGGGGCCGGAAACACCATATATTTT.

This chain connects TRBV5-4 to TRBJ1-6; D call uncertain. Germline loops: CDR1 SGHNT, CDR2 YYREEE (reference sequence). V lost 4 bases, J lost 6 bases, and 5 bases lay in between. This CDR3 spans 12 amino acids. CDR3 DNA: TGTGCCAGCAGCCCTCCTAATTCACCCCTCCACTTT. Protein sequence: CASSPPNSPLHF. Full variable domain (rest looked up from reference TRBV5-4 and TRBJ1-6): ETGVTQSPTHLIKTRGQQVTLRCSSQSGHNTVSWYQQALGQGPQFIFQYYREEENGRGNFPPRFSGLQFPNYSSELNVNALELDDSALYLCASSPPNSPLHFGNGTRLTVT.

The chain couples TRBV5-1 to TRBJ2-2, with 8 bases identical to TRBD1. The V gene's germline CDR1 is SGHRS and CDR2 YFSETQ. V was clipped by 4 bases and J by 3 bases; unmatched bases: 11. The CDR3 is 17 amino acids. The CDR3: CASSTPQDRADTGELFF. In nucleotides, the CDR3 is TGCGCCAGCAGCACACCCCAGGACAGGGCGGACACCGGGGAGCTGTTTTTT. Using reference TRBV5-1 and TRBJ2-2 for the parts outside the CDR3, the full variable domain is KAGVTQTPRYLIKTRGQQVTLSCSPISGHRSVSWYQQTPGQGLQFLFEYFSETQRNKGNFPGRFSGRQFSNSRSEMNVSTLELGDSALYLCASSTPQDRADTGELFFGEGSRLTVL.

The chain has TRBV12-3 or TRBV12-4 and TRBJ1-1; the D is unclear. V was shortened by 2 bases and J by 0 bases, with 4 bases between the two germline ends. The CDR3 sequence is 13 residues long. The CDR3 here is CASSLRMNTEAFF. CDR3 coding DNA: TGTGCCAGCAGTTTAAGGATGAACACTGAAGCTTTCTTT.

V gene TRBV19 combines with J gene TRBJ1-3; tentatively, D is TRBD1 (5 bases). Germline assignment: CDR1 LNHDA and CDR2 SQIVND (reference sequence). V gave up 3 bases and J gave up 0 bases, with 9 bases separating them. CDR3 length: 15 residues. For the CDR3, the DNA is TGTGCCAGTAGTATCGGGGCCGTCTCTGGAAACACCATATATTTT. Amino acids: CASSIGAVSGNTIYF. Complete variable domain (other parts from reference TRBV19 and TRBJ1-3): DGGITQSPKYLFRKEGQNVTLSCEQNLNHDAMYWYRQDPGQGLRLIYYSQIVNDFQKGDIAEGYSVSREKKESFPLTVTSAQKNPTAFYLCASSIGAVSGNTIYFGEGSWLTVV.

The chain is built from TRBV27 and TRBJ1-6, with D tentatively TRBD1 (5 bases). This CDR3 has 13 residues. The V gene's germline CDR1 is MNHEY and CDR2 SMNVEV (reference sequence). Trimming left V 7 bases short and J 6 bases short, with 10 bases between. CDR3 loop: CASTGTINSPLHF. The CDR3 nucleotides are TGTGCCAGCACAGGGACGATTAATTCACCCCTCCACTTT.

CDR3 region: CASSPGPGDQPQHF. CDR3 nucleotides: TGTGCCAGTAGTCCAGGCCCTGGGGATCAGCCCCAGCATTTT. J is TRBJ1-5 and V is TRBV19, with D uncertain. V was trimmed by 5 bases and J by 5 bases, leaving 13 bases between them. The CDR3 sequence is 14 residues long. Germline V gene data show CDR1 as LNHDA and CDR2 as SQIVND (reference sequence).

As DNA, the CDR3 is TGTGCCAGCAGTGCAGATACCTATGGCTACACCTTC. Translated: CASSADTYGYTF. The rearrangement joins TRBV28 to TRBJ1-2; D not resolved. The CDR3 runs 12 residues. Trimming stripped 5 bases from V and 4 bases from J, with 8 bases between. Germline V lookup: CDR1 MDHEN, CDR2 SYDVKM.

This rearrangement joins TRBV30 to TRBJ2-5; D unclear. Germline V CDR1 and CDR2: GTSNPN, SVGIG (reference sequence). The V end was cut by 2 bases, the J end by 4 bases, with 17 bases between. This CDR3 spans 15 amino acids. CDR3 sequence: CAWSHPRPRGETQYF. In DNA, the CDR3 is TGTGCCTGGAGTCACCCAAGGCCCCGAGGAGAGACCCAGTACTTC.

V is TRBV6-5 and J is TRBJ1-1, with a tentative D call TRBD1 (5 bases). The V gene's germline CDR1 is MNHEY and CDR2 SVGAGI. V lost 0 bases, J lost 12 bases, and 11 bases lay in between. The CDR3 consists of 12 residues. CDR3: CASSYSGRDPFF. The CDR3 DNA reads as TGTGCCAGCAGTTACTCTGGCAGGGATCCTTTCTTT.

The chain recombines TRBV19 with TRBJ1-1; possible D gene TRBD1, 5 bases. The germline CDR1 and CDR2 sequences are LNHDA and SQIVND (reference sequence). This CDR3 contains 13 residues. The V end lost 7 bases, the J end lost 4 bases, and 13 bases lay between the germline ends. The CDR3 bases are TGTGCCAGTACCCAACAGGTAGGCACTGAAGCTTTCTTT. Translating gives CASTQQVGTEAFF.

In nucleotides, the CDR3 is TGTGCCAGCAGTTACGTGGGGTTTAGCAATCAGCCCCAGCATTTT. Translated: CASSYVGFSNQPQHF. The chain recombines TRBV6-2 or TRBV6-3 with TRBJ1-5, with no clear D. Trimming took off 2 bases at V and 0 bases at J, with 8 bases between the two ends. From germline, CDR1 is MNHEY and CDR2 SVGEGT. The CDR3 length is 15 residues.

The CDR3 DNA reads as TGTGCCAGCAGCTTAGCGCGGACAGGGGGAAACACCATATATTTT. Protein sequence: CASSLARTGGNTIYF. The chain combines TRBV7-9 with TRBJ1-3; 8 bases are shared with TRBD1. The trim removed 0 bases at V and 4 bases at J, leaving 2 bases unmatched. The CDR3 consists of 15 residues. The V gene's germline CDR1 is SEHNR and CDR2 FQNEAQ (reference sequence). Full variable domain (rest looked up from reference TRBV7-9 and TRBJ1-3): DTGVSQNPRHKITKRGQNVTFRCDPISEHNRLYWYRQTLGQGPEFLTYFQNEAQLEKSRLLSDRFSAERPKGSFSTLEIQRTEQGDSAMYLCASSLARTGGNTIYFGEGSWLTVV.